The next 14 T cell receptor beta chains were all read from a single sample in a study of beta chain features in type 1 diabetes. Findings and limits, study-wide: All four CD4+ subsets from Type 1 diabetes patients carried moderately but significantly shorter TCRB CDR3s.

Sequenced material consisted of expressed TCRB transcripts (all of the isolated RNA was reverse transcribed). Here immunoSEQ multiplex PCR was the method, and the copy in TCRdb shows in-frame clones only, minus some. The sample includes more than 300,000 clones, approximately 9.7% of them seen just once. Antigens for these TCRs are unknown. Sample: central memory CD4+ T cells from blood. These receptors all come from a man aged 30 to 45 with type 1 diabetes.

The genes are TRBV27 and TRBJ2-1, with D perhaps TRBD1 (6 bases). The CDR3 runs 13 residues. The ends were cut back, 5 bases at V and 7 bases at J, with 12 bases in the middle. The germline V gene has CDR1 MNHEY and CDR2 SMNVEV (reference sequence). CDR3 residues: CASSDRTVNEQFF. The CDR3 DNA follows: TGTGCCAGCAGTGACAGGACAGTTAATGAGCAGTTCTTC.

This chain uses TRBV15 with TRBJ2-1; D not certain. The CDR3 extends over 14 amino acids. Trimming cost V 0 bases and J 6 bases, with 9 bases left between them. Germline CDR1 is LNHNV and CDR2 is YYDKDF (reference sequence). CDR3 nucleotides: TGTGCCACCAGCAGAGATCAGGTGGGCAATGAGCAGTTCTTC. As protein: CATSRDQVGNEQFF.

The chain has TRBV6-5 and TRBJ2-2, with D unclear. V was cut by 0 bases and J by 6 bases, with 11 bases left in between. CDR1 is MNHEY, CDR2 SVGAGI, per germline. The CDR3 totals 15 residues. CDR3 loop: CASSYSDGVAGELFF. The DNA for the CDR3 is TGTGCCAGCAGTTACTCTGACGGAGTCGCCGGGGAGCTGTTTTTT.

The V call is TRBV7-9, the J call TRBJ2-3; D ambiguous. V was clipped by 5 bases and J by 3 bases, with 6 bases between them. The CDR3 runs 12 residues. Germline-derived CDR1 and CDR2 are SEHNR and FQNEAQ (reference sequence). Written as DNA, the CDR3 is TGTGCCAGCAGCCCCGCAACAGATACGCAGTATTTT. This translates into CASSPATDTQYF.

The chain couples TRBV7-2 to TRBJ2-5; D might be TRBD2 (8 bases). Trimming pared 5 bases from V and 5 bases from J, leaving 21 bases between. Germline CDR1 and CDR2: SGHTA and FQGNSA. CDR3 length: 16 residues. The CDR3 nucleotides read TGTGCCAGCAGCCCCCCCGGGAGGGGGCGGGGGGAGACCCAGTACTTC. It is translated as CASSPPGRGRGETQYF.

The chain links TRBV4-3 to TRBJ1-4; weak D call: TRBD1 (5 bases). CDR1 is LGHNA and CDR2 is YSLEER in the germline V gene. Trimming took 0 bases from V and 8 from J, leaving 16 bases between them. The CDR3 consists of 16 residues. The CDR3 spells CASSQDLGRAVEKLFF. In DNA, the CDR3 is TGCGCCAGCAGCCAAGATCTCGGCAGGGCGGTCGAAAAACTGTTTTTT.

This clone was counted a few times. CDR3 sequence (DNA): TGTGCCAGCAGCCGTCCGACAGGGAACGAGCAGTACTTC. Encoded protein: CASSRPTGNEQYF. This rearrangement joins TRBV9 to TRBJ2-7; 7 bases fit TRBD1. V trimming: 4 bases; J trimming: 5 bases; junction bases outside the gene matches: 6. The CDR3 has 13 amino acids. CDR1 SGDLS and CDR2 YYNGEE come from the germline V gene.

The chain joins TRBV4-1 to TRBJ2-1; D remains unclear. This CDR3 is 16 amino acids long. V shed 5 bases and J shed 7 bases, with 21 bases lying between them. Germline V gene data show CDR1 as MGHRA and CDR2 as YSYEKL. In DNA form, the CDR3 reads TGCGCCAGCAGCATAAAATGGGCGCCCTGGGAAAATGAGCAGTTCTTC. It codes for CASSIKWAPWENEQFF.

Only a few counts were recorded for this clone. The gene calls are TRBV21-1 and TRBJ1-2. TRBV21-1 is a known pseudogene. The CDR3 runs to 15 residues. The CDR3, as DNA: TGTGCCAGCAGCAAAAACGATCCAGCGATAAGAGGCTACACCTTC. This translates into CASSKNDPAIRGYTF.

This clone turned up a few times. The V and J genes are TRBV6-1 and TRBJ1-1; TRBD1 is a possible D gene (6 bases). CDR3 length equals 15 residues. The germline V gene has CDR1 MNHNS and CDR2 SASEGT. Trimming pared 5 bases from V and 6 bases from J, leaving 19 bases between. CDR3 protein: CASSQTNRVKPEAFF. The CDR3 DNA follows: TGTGCCAGCAGTCAAACGAACAGGGTGAAGCCTGAAGCTTTCTTT.

The rearrangement links TRBV4-1 to TRBJ2-7; 9 bases line up with TRBD2. This CDR3 comprises 13 residues. Germline CDR1 is MGHRA and CDR2 is YSYEKL. With V trimmed by 0 bases and J by 9 bases, 3 bases remained unmatched. The CDR3 is CASSQDLAGMQYF. In DNA form, the CDR3 reads TGCGCCAGCAGCCAAGACCTAGCGGGAATGCAGTACTTC.

V and J are TRBV28 and TRBJ1-2; unclear D gene. Per germline, CDR1 MDHEN and CDR2 SYDVKM. The CDR3 totals 13 residues. The CDR3 sequence is CATLWRNGGGYTF. In nucleotides, the CDR3 is TGTGCGACGCTTTGGCGCAACGGCGGTGGCTACACCTTC.

This clone was counted between two and nine times. V gene TRBV2 combines with J gene TRBJ2-3; 8 bases are a match to TRBD2. Germline V CDR1 and CDR2: SNHLY, FYNNEI. J lost 5 bases, V lost 8 bases, and 12 bases had no gene match. The CDR3 spans 15 residues. The CDR3 sequence: CASALAGLPGDTQYF. The CDR3 DNA reads TGTGCCAGCGCATTAGCGGGGCTTCCGGGAGATACGCAGTATTTT. The full variable domain, in which reference TRBV2 and TRBJ2-3 provide the parts outside the CDR3, is EPEVTQTPSHQVTQMGQEVILRCVPISNHLYFYWYRQILGQKVEFLVSFYNNEISEKSEIFDDQFSVERPDGSNFTLKIRSTKLEDSAMYFCASALAGLPGDTQYFGPGTRLTVL.

This clone was recorded a few times. J is TRBJ2-7 and V is TRBV5-1, with TRBD1 matching 10 bases. J lost 5 bases, V lost 4 bases, and 12 bases had no gene match. The CDR3 is made up of 16 amino acids. CDR1 SGHRS and CDR2 YFSETQ come from the germline V gene. CDR3 bases: TGCGCCAGCAGCCCGGGCCCGGGACAGGGGCTCAACGAGCAGTACTTC. Its protein is CASSPGPGQGLNEQYF.